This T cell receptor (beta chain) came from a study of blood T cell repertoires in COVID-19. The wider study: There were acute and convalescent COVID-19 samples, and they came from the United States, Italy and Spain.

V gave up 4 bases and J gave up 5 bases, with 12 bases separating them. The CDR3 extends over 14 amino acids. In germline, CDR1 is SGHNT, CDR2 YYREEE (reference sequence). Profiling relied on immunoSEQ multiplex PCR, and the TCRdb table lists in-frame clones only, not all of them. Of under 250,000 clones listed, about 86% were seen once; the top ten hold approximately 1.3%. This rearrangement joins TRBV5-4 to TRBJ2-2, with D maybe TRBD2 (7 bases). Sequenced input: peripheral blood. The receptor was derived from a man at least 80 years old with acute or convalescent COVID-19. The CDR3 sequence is CASSPAGATGELFF. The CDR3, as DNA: TGTGCCAGCAGCCCCGCGGGGGCAACCGGGGAGCTGTTTTTT. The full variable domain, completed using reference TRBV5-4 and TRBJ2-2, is ETGVTQSPTHLIKTRGQQVTLRCSSQSGHNTVSWYQQALGQGPQFIFQYYREEENGRGNFPPRFSGLQFPNYSSELNVNALELDDSALYLCASSPAGATGELFFGEGSRLTVL.